This T cell receptor beta chain was obtained from a study of blood T cell repertoires in COVID-19. The wider study: COVID-19 samples from acute and convalescent phases originated in the United States, Italy and Spain. PBMCs, B-cell-depleted T cells, or T cells provided the cDNA or gDNA that made up the material.

Deletions cut 5 bases from V and 2 bases from J, with 6 bases between. CDR3 size: 11 residues. CDR1 and CDR2 (germline): SQVTM, ANQGSEA. Original processing notes: Reference gene primer amplification gave nucleated cell count estimates. TCRdb's copy holds only in-frame clones and misses some; the assay was immunoSEQ multiplex PCR. That table gives V, J and clone size, and the DNA gave D and trimming. The sample yields 60,000 to 80,000 clones, more than 70% seen once. The sequence derives from a woman in her 70s with acute or convalescent COVID-19. Sequences were obtained from peripheral blood. V and J are TRBV29-1 and TRBJ1-1; D remains unclear. As DNA, the CDR3 is TGCAGCGTTCAGGCTAACACTGAAGCTTTCTTT. This encodes CSVQANTEAFF.